This T cell receptor beta chain comes out of a study of blood T cell repertoires in COVID-19. Study in general: Researchers got acute and convalescent COVID-19 samples from the United States, Italy and Spain. PBMCs, B-cell-depleted T cells, or T cells provided the cDNA or gDNA that made up the material.

In the authors' methods: Scientists estimated how many nucleated cells there were by amplifying reference gene primers. TCRdb keeps only in-frame clones here, not all; method: immunoSEQ multiplex PCR. From that table come the V and J calls and clone size; the DNA was used to work out D and trimming. The top ten hold about 13% of the sample, which has around 130,000 clones, roughly 86% seen once. This clone was detected a few times. The CDR3 length is 13 residues. In germline, CDR1 is LNHDA, CDR2 SQIVND (reference sequence). Trimming took 9 bases from V and 5 from J, leaving 17 bases between them. The rearrangement uses TRBV19 and TRBJ2-7, with a possible D match to TRBD1 (5 bases). The TCR was taken from a human donor in a cohort sampled during active COVID-19. Specimen: peripheral blood. In DNA, the CDR3 is TGTGCCAGCAACACCGGGCCAGGGAACGAGCAGTACTTC. It specifies CASNTGPGNEQYF.